This note documents a single T cell receptor beta chain sequence. The antigen remains unidentified. The germline V gene encodes CDR1 MNHNS and CDR2 SASEGT. V shed 2 bases and J shed 0 bases, with 20 bases lying between them. The CDR3 sequence is 19 residues long. This sample was included in a study of shared clonotypes between healthy human individuals. Overall study results and limits: Generation probability values for non-shared clonotypes were lower than those for clonotypes shared by all four donors. Sharing across four donors was seen in 4% to 6.5% of naive CD4 clonotypes.

Naive-designated CD8 cells lacked CD45RO, were positively enriched for CCR7, and omitted terminally differentiated effector memory CD45RA+ cells. An even split of each subset's genomic DNA across several immunoSEQ plates was performed. This table comes from immunoSEQ multiplex PCR, and its TCRdb copy is limited to in-frame clones, with some not included. The sample contains around 1.9 million clones, roughly 93% of which appear only once. This receptor was identified in a man between 18 and 29 years old in good health. Some clones in this sample may be carry-over from other donors' samples. The sequenced material came from naive CD8+ T cells from PBMCs. The chain has TRBV6-1 and TRBJ1-5; TRBD1 might be the D (6 bases). The CDR3 bases are TGTGCCAGCAGTGAAAGGGGGGGCAGGGAGGCCTCTAGCAATCAGCCCCAGCATTTT. It codes for CASSERGGREASSNQPQHF.